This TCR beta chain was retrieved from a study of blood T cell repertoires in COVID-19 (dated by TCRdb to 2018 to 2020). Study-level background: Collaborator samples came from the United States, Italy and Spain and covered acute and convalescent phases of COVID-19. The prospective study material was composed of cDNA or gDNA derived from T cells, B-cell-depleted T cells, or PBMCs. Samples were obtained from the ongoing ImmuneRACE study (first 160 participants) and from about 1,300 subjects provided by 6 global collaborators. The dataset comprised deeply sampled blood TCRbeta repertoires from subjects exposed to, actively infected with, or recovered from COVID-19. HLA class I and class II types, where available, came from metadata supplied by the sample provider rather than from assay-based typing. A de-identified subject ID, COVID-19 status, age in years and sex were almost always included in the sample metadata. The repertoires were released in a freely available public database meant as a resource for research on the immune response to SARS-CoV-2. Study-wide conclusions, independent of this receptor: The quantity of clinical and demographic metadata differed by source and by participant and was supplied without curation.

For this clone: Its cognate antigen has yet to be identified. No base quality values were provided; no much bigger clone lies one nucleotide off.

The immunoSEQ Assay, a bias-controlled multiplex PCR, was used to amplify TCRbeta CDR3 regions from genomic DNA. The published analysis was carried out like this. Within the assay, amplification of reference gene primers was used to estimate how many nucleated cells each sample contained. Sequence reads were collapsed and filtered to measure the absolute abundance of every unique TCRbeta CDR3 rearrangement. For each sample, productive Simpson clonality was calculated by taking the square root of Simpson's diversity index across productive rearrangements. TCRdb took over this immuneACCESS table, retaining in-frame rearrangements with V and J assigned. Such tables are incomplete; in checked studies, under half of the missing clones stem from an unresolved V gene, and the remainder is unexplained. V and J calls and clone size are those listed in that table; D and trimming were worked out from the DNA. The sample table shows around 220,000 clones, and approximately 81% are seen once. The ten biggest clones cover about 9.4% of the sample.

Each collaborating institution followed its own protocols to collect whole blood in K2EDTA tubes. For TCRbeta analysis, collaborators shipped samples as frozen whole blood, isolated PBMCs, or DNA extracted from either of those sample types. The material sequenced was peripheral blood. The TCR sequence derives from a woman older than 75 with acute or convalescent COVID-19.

The encoded CDR3 is CSASMGGPSEQYF. The sequenced DNA: TGCAGTGCTAGTATGGGGGGGCCCAGCGAGCAGTACTTC. Recombination joined TRBV20-1 with TRBJ2-7, and perhaps TRBD2 as D gene, on 7 matching bases. Looking up the germline V gene (reference sequence) yields CDR1 DFQATT and CDR2 SNEGSKA. The CDR3 numbers 13 residues from cysteine through phenylalanine. The read is trimmed to its CDR3 DNA, 39 bases read in frame from base 1. V is cut by 3 bases and J by 6 bases, and the space between the germline ends is 15 bases.